Listed below are T cell receptor beta chains from one sample, sequenced in a study of Ad26.COV2.S vaccination and SARS-CoV-2 variants. Generated by immunoSEQ multiplex PCR, the TCRdb table keeps only in-frame clones and is missing some. The sample holds over 90,000 clones, around 80% seen once. This material consisted of peripheral blood, taken after recovery from COVID-19. Source of these receptors: a human donor who had recovered from COVID-19. The CDR3 runs from the conserved cysteine through the conserved F or W. D genes are given only for firm matches. Clone sizes are given selectively: once, few, many, or a class where the clone is expanded.

>14|NA|TRBV19|TRBJ2-3|NA
CASSPGQHTDTQYF
TGTGCCAGTAGTCCAGGACAGCACACAGATACGCAGTATTTT
>13|once|TRBV6-1|TRBJ2-7|TRBD1
CASREAPGQRQYF
TGTGCCAGCAGAGAAGCTCCGGGACAGAGGCAGTACTTC
>16|NA|TRBV7-6|TRBJ2-2|TRBD2
CASSLFPSGASGELFF
TGTGCCAGCAGCTTATTCCCTAGCGGGGCGAGCGGGGAGCTGTTTTTT
>15|NA|TRBV5-1|TRBJ1-4|NA
CASSVQGATNEKLFF
TGCGCCAGCAGCGTACAGGGTGCAACTAATGAAAAACTGTTTTTT
>16|NA|TRBV10-3|TRBJ2-5|TRBD1
CAISGGGQLNQETQYF
TGTGCCATCAGTGGTGGGGGACAGCTTAATCAAGAGACCCAGTACTTC
>15|NA|TRBV2|TRBJ2-1|TRBD2
CASRVTSGGLGEQFF
TGTGCCAGCAGAGTGACTAGCGGGGGCCTCGGGGAGCAGTTCTTC
>14|NA|TRBV27|TRBJ1-5|NA
CASSLEASNQPQHF
TGTGCCAGCAGTTTAGAGGCTAGCAATCAGCCCCAGCATTTT
>14|NA|TRBV28|TRBJ1-2|NA
CASSTNGFGYGYTF
TGTGCCAGCAGTACCAACGGGTTCGGGTATGGCTACACCTTC
>13|NA|TRBV6-6|TRBJ1-4|TRBD1
CATSDRGEGKLFF
TGTGCCACGTCCGACAGGGGCGAGGGAAAACTGTTTTTT
>15|NA|TRBV11-2|TRBJ2-1|NA
CASSPAGGRHNEQFF
TGTGCCAGCAGCCCTGCGGGTGGACGGCACAATGAGCAGTTCTTC
>15|NA|TRBV28|TRBJ2-5|TRBD1
CASSLRPGQWETQYF
TGTGCCAGCAGTTTACGGCCGGGACAGTGGGAGACCCAGTACTTC
>15|NA|TRBV11-2|TRBJ2-1|TRBD2
CASKRGAGGRGEQFF
TGTGCCAGCAAGCGTGGAGCGGGGGGCCGGGGGGAGCAGTTCTTC
>17|NA|TRBV5-1|TRBJ2-3|TRBD2
CASSRGLAGGSADTQYF
TGCGCCAGCAGCAGGGGACTAGCGGGGGGTTCGGCAGATACGCAGTATTTT
>15|NA|TRBV28|TRBJ2-5|NA
CASSSFTGLFETQYF
TGTGCCAGCAGTTCTTTCACAGGGTTATTTGAGACCCAGTACTTC
>14|NA|TRBV28|TRBJ1-5|NA
CASSLGREDQPQHF
TGTGCCAGCAGTTTAGGCCGAGAGGATCAGCCCCAGCATTTT
>15|NA|TRBV28|TRBJ2-5|NA
CASSHRPGDGETQYF
TGTGCCAGCAGCCATAGGCCGGGGGATGGAGAGACCCAGTACTTC
>16|NA|TRBV5-1|TRBJ2-1|TRBD2
CASRSLAGLSYNEQFF
TGCGCCAGCAGAAGTTTAGCGGGACTCTCCTACAATGAGCAGTTCTTC
>14|few|TRBV6-5|TRBJ1-1|NA
CASSYSVIETEAFF
TGTGCCAGCAGTTACTCGGTCATAGAGACTGAAGCTTTCTTT
>15|NA|TRBV10-2|TRBJ2-3|TRBD2
CASSESRGGPDTQYF
TGCGCCAGCAGTGAGTCGCGGGGGGGCCCAGATACGCAGTATTTT
>14|NA|TRBV12-5|TRBJ1-3|NA
CAPWSSGSGNTIYF
TGTGCTCCTTGGAGCTCGGGCTCTGGAAACACCATATATTTT
>13|NA|TRBV2|TRBJ2-5|TRBD1
CASSENRGETQYF
TGTGCCAGCAGTGAAAACAGGGGAGAGACCCAGTACTTC
>15|NA|TRBV10-1|TRBJ1-2|TRBD1
CASSESRGQGAGYTF
TGCGCCAGCAGTGAGTCCAGGGGACAGGGAGCCGGCTACACCTTC
>16|few|TRBV5-1|TRBJ1-1|TRBD1
CASSPRGGQRNTEAFF
TGCGCCAGCAGCCCGAGAGGGGGACAGAGAAACACTGAAGCTTTCTTT
>15|NA|TRBV5-1|TRBJ1-3|NA
CASSFAGIAGNTIYF
TGCGCCAGCAGCTTCGCAGGGATTGCTGGAAACACCATATATTTT
>14|NA|TRBV6-6|TRBJ1-5|NA
CASFLGDSNQPQHF
TGTGCCAGCTTCCTGGGAGATAGCAATCAGCCCCAGCATTTT
>12|once|TRBV11-2|TRBJ1-5|NA
CASSLGEQPQHF
TGTGCCAGCAGCTTAGGGGAACAGCCCCAGCATTTT
>15|NA|TRBV11-2|TRBJ1-6|TRBD1
CASSLMGQGNSPLHF
TGTGCCAGCAGCTTAATGGGACAGGGTAATTCACCCCTCCACTTT
>15|NA|TRBV29-1|TRBJ1-1|NA
CSVEAPVGGNTEAFF
TGCAGCGTTGAAGCCCCAGTGGGGGGGAACACTGAAGCTTTCTTT
>14|NA|TRBV6-2/TRBV6-3|TRBJ1-2|TRBD1
CASSYVGTVYGYTF
TGTGCCAGCAGTTACGTGGGGACAGTCTATGGCTACACCTTC
>12|once|TRBV7-8|TRBJ2-7|NA
CASSLPGDEQYF
TGTGCCAGCAGCCTACCCGGGGACGAGCAGTACTTC
>14|few|TRBV6-5|TRBJ1-6|TRBD1
CASSETGSRSPLHF
TGTGCCAGCAGCGAGACAGGGTCAAGGTCACCCCTCCACTTT
>12|NA|TRBV27|TRBJ1-2|NA
CASSGRKTGYTF
TGTGCCAGCTCTGGGAGAAAGACGGGCTACACCTTC
>11|NA|TRBV2|TRBJ1-4|NA
CASSEIGKLFF
TGTGCCAGCAGTGAAATAGGAAAACTGTTTTTT
>15|NA|TRBV5-1|TRBJ2-3|TRBD1
CASSSGQPSTDTQYF
TGCGCCAGCAGCTCGGGACAGCCTAGCACAGATACGCAGTATTTT
>16|NA|TRBV10-3|TRBJ1-6|NA
CAISDARPDGSSPLHF
TGTGCCATCAGTGATGCCCGACCCGACGGGTCTTCACCCCTCCACTTT
>13|NA|TRBV12-3/TRBV12-4|TRBJ2-3|NA
CASSRQLVDTQYF
TGTGCCAGCAGTCGACAACTAGTTGATACGCAGTATTTT
>17|NA|TRBV14|TRBJ2-5|TRBD1
CASSRQPGGRGPETQYF
TGTGCCAGCAGCAGACAACCCGGTGGCAGGGGGCCAGAGACCCAGTACTTC
>17|NA|TRBV2|TRBJ1-1|TRBD1
CASRRTGGKFVNTEAFF
TGTGCCAGCAGGCGAACAGGGGGCAAATTCGTGAACACTGAAGCTTTCTTT
>17|NA|TRBV10-3|TRBJ2-1|TRBD2
CAISPTLASGGADEQFF
TGTGCCATCAGCCCCACCTTGGCTAGCGGGGGGGCCGATGAGCAGTTCTTC
>14|NA|TRBV5-1|TRBJ2-1|TRBD2
CASSLVSGGNEQFF
TGCGCCAGCAGCTTGGTAAGCGGGGGGAATGAGCAGTTCTTC